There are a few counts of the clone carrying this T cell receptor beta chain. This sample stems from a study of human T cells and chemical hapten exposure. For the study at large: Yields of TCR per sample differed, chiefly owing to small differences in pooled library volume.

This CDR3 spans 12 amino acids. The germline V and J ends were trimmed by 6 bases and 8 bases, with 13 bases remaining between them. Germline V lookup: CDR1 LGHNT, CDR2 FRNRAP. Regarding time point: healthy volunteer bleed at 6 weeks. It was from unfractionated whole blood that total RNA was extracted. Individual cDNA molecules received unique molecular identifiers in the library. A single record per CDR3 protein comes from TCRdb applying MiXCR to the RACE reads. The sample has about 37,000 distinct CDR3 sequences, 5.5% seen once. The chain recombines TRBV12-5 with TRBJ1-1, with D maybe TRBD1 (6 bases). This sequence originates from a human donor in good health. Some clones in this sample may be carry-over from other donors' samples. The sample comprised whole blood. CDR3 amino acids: CASGEQGGEAFF. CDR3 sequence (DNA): TGTGCTAGTGGAGAACAGGGCGGAGAAGCTTTCTTT.